These T cell receptor beta chains were read from a single sample in a study of cytomegalovirus exposure and HLA in healthy donors. Produced via immunoSEQ multiplex PCR; TCRdb's table is partial and in-frame only. The data contain over 150,000 clones, approximately 80% of them seen just once; the ten biggest clones take up about 9.5%. The sample comprised PBMCs. The receptors were gathered from a man younger than 35 in good health and CMV-seropositive. CDR3s include the opening cysteine and the closing phenylalanine or tryptophan. Fields, in order: clone size, D gene, V gene, CDR3 protein. The D gene is left open where the match is weak. Clone size is given for some rows only: seen once, a few or many times, or a class if the clone is expanded.

.,TRBD2,TRBV5-1,CASSFRLAGLQNYNEQFF
.,.,TRBV27,CASRWIGGSPLHF
.,.,TRBV5-1,CASSLTGPSTDTQYF
.,.,TRBV10-2,CASRTGGISDTQYF
few,.,TRBV6-1,CASSEKAAGAVEQYF
.,TRBD1,TRBV27,CASSRIRRDSRFPPLHF
once,.,TRBV5-4,CASNWVKADGLRDEQYF
.,.,TRBV30,CAWILGREQYF
.,.,TRBV2,CASSEALQGEQYF
.,.,TRBV5-6,CASSLLDYSVGNTIYF
.,.,TRBV5-5,CASSLGTIVDETQYF
once,TRBD2,TRBV6-1,CASSVGLARTTYEQYF
.,TRBD1,TRBV11-2,CASSLVGGTGTLTKYEQYF
.,TRBD2,TRBV7-3,CASSLTVAGVYEQFF
.,TRBD1,TRBV11-2,CASSRDRVGGYTF
.,.,TRBV5-8,CASSPGGGLRNEKLFF
once,TRBD2,TRBV6-1,CASRGTSGSYTQYF
few,.,TRBV4-1,CASSQGGSSYNEQFF
.,.,TRBV14,CASSLYSNQPQHF
.,TRBD1,TRBV10-1,CASSEGGAYTEAFF
.,TRBD1,TRBV5-1,CASSFLGTGEGELFF
.,.,TRBV4-2,CASSQATDSFYGYTF
.,TRBD2,TRBV4-2,CASSLPAKAGVTDTQYF
.,.,TRBV2,CASSEAGGLDVGPLHF
.,TRBD1,TRBV29-1,CSVGGGQGAGETQYF
.,.,TRBV11-2,CASSSKWSSYNEQFF
.,TRBD1,TRBV9,CASSPRLDRGKSSGNTIYF
.,.,TRBV15,CATSRDRLGSGYTF
.,.,TRBV27,CASTEAPYEQYF
few,.,TRBV10-1,CASSDQWERTGELFF
.,.,TRBV7-9,CASPRGNSGNEQFF
.,TRBD1,TRBV19,CASTRGPNYGYTF
.,TRBD1,TRBV5-1,CASSLAIRDSYEQYF
.,.,TRBV7-9,CASSLEGGGTEAFF
.,TRBD2,TRBV18,CASSPGTSNEQFF
.,.,TRBV13,CASRDETRSNVLTF
few,.,TRBV29-1,CSVEGRGRGTEAFF